This T cell receptor (beta chain) came from a study of human T cells and chemical hapten exposure. V was pared by 0 bases and J by 5 bases, with 16 bases between. Germline loops: CDR1 SQVTM, CDR2 ANQGSEA. The CDR3 spans 15 residues. This clonotype was seen a handful of times. Time point described: pre-sensitization, week 0. Described treatment: therapeutic diphenylcyclopropenone sensitization with weekly scalp DPC. TCRdb independently ran MiXCR on the RACE reads; one entry per CDR3 protein. The sample holds a few hundred thousand distinct CDR3 sequences, about 5% seen once. V gene TRBV29-1 combines with J gene TRBJ1-2; possible D gene TRBD1, 6 bases. This TCR derives from a woman aged 18 to 35 with alopecia areata. Some clones in this sample may be carry-over from other donors' samples. Sequencing was performed on whole blood, taken in connection with sensitization to the hapten diphenylcyclopropenone (DPC). The CDR3 protein is CSVEDLRTAVYGYTF. CDR3 DNA: TGCAGCGTTGAAGATCTTAGGACAGCAGTTTATGGCTACACCTTC.